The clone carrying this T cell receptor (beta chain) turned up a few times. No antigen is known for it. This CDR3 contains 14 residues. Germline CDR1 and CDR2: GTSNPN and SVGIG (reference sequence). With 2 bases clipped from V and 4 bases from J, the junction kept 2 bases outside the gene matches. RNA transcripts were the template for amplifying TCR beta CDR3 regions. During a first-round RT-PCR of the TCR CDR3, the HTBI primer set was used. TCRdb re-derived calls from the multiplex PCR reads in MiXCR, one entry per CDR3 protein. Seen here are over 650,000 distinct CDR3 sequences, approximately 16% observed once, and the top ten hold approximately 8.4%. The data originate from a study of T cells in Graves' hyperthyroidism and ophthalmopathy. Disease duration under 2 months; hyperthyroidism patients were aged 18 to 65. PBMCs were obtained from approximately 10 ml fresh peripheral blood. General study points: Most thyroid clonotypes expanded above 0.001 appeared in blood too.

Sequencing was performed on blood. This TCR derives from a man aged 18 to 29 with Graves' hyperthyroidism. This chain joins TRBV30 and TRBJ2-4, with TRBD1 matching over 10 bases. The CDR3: CAWSMGQGKNIQYF. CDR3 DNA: TGTGCCTGGAGTATGGGACAGGGGAAAAACATTCAGTACTTC.